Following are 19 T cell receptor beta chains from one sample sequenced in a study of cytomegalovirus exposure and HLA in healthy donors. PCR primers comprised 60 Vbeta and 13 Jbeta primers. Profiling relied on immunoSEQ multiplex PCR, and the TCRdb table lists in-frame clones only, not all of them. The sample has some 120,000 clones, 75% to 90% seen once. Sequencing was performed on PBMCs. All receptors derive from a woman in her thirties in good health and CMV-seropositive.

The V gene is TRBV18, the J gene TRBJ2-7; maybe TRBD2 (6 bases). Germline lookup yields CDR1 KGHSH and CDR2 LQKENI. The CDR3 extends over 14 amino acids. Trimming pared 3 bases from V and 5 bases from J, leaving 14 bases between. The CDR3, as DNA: TGTGCCAGCTCACCCCCCAATGGAGGGGACGAGCAGTACTTC. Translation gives CASSPPNGGDEQYF. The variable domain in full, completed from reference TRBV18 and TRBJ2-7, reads NAGVMQNPRHLVRRRGQEARLRCSPMKGHSHVYWYRQLPEEGLKFMVYLQKENIIDESGMPKERFSAEFPKEGPSILRIQQVVRGDSAAYFCASSPPNGGDEQYFGPGTRLTVT.

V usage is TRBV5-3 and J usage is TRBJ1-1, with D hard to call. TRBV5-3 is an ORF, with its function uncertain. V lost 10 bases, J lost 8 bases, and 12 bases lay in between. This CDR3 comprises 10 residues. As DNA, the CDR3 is TGTGCCTGCCTAGACGAGGAAGCTTTCTTT. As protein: CACLDEEAFF.

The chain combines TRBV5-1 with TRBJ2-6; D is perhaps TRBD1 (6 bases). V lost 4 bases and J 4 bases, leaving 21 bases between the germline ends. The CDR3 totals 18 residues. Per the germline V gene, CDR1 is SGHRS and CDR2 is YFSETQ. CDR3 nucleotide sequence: TGCGCCAGCAGCCCCCAAACAGGGAAGGATACCGGGGCCAACGTCCTGACTTTC. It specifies CASSPQTGKDTGANVLTF.

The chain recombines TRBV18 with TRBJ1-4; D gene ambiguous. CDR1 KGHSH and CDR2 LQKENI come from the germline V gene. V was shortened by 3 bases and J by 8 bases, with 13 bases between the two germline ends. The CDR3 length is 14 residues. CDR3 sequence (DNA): TGTGCCAGCTCACCCCCCCCGGGTTGGGAAAAACTGTTTTTT. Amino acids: CASSPPPGWEKLFF.

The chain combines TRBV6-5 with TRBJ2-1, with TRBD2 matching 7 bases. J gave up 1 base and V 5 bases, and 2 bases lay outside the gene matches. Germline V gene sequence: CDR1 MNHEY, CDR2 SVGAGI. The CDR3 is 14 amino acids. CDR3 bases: TGTGCCAGCAGTGTTAGCGGGTCCTACAATGAGCAGTTCTTC. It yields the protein CASSVSGSYNEQFF.

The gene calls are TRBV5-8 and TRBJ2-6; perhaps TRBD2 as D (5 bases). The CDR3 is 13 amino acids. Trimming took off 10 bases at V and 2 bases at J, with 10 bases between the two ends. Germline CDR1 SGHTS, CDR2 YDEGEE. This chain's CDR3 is CASRVTGANVLTF. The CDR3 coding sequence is TGTGCCTCGAGGGTTACTGGGGCCAACGTCCTGACTTTC.

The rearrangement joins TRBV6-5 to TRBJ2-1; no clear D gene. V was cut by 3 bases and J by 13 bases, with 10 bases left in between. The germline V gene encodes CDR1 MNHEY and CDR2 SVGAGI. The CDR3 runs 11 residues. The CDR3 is CASSYLASQFF. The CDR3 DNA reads TGTGCCAGCAGTTATCTGGCTAGTCAGTTCTTC.

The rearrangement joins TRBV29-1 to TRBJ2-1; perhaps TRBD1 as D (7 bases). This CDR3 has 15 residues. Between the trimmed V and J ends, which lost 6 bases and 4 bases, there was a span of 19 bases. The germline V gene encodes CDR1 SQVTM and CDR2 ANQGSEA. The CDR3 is CSVQGGTAIYNEQFF. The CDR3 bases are TGCAGCGTCCAAGGGGGGACAGCCATATACAATGAGCAGTTCTTC.

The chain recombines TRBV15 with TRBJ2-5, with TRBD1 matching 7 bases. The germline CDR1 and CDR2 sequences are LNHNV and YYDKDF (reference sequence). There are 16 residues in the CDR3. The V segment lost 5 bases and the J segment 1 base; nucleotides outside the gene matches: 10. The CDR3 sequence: CATSSPGTAFQETQYF. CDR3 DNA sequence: TGTGCCACCAGCTCCCCCGGGACAGCGTTCCAAGAGACCCAGTACTTC. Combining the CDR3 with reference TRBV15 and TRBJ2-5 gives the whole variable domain DAMVIQNPRYQVTQFGKPVTLSCSQTLNHNVMYWYQQKSSQAPKLLFHYYDKDFNNEADTPDNFQSRRPNTSFCFLDIRSPGLGDTAMYLCATSSPGTAFQETQYFGPGTRLLVL.

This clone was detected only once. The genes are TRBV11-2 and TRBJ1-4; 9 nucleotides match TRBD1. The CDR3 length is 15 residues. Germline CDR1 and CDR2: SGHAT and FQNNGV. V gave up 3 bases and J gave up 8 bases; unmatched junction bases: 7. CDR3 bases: TGTGCCAGCAGCTTGGGGGACAGGGCGTGGGAAAAACTGTTTTTT. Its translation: CASSLGDRAWEKLFF.

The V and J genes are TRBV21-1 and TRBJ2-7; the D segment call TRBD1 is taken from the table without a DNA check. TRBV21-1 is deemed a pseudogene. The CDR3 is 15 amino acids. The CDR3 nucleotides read TGTGCCAGCAGCCCCCGCCGGACAGGGTCCTACGAGCAGTACTTC. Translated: CASSPRRTGSYEQYF.

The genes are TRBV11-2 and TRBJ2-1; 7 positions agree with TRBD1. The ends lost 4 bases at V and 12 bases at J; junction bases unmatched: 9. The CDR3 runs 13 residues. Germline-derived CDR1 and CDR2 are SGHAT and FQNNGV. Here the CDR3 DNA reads TGTGCCAGCAGCTCCACAGGGGAATATGTGCAGTTCTTC. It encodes CASSSTGEYVQFF.

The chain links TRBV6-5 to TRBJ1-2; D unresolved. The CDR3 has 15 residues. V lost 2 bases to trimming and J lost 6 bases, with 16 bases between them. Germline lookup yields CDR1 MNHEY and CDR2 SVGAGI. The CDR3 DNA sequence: TGTGCCAGCAGTTACATGAGGCTCTCTGGCGATGGCTACACCTTC. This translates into CASSYMRLSGDGYTF.

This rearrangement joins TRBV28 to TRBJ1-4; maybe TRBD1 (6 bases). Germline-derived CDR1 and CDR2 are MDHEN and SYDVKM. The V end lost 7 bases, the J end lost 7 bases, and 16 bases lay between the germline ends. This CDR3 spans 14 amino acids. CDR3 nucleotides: TGTGCCAGCAACCTAAACAGAGGGGGTGAAAAACTGTTTTTT. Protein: CASNLNRGGEKLFF.

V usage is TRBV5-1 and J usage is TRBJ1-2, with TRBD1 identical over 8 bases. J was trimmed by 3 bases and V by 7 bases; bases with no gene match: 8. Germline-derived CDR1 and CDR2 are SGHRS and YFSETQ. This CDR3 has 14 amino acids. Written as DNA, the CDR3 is TGCGCCAGCGGTACCTCGACAGGGGACTATGGCTACACCTTC. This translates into CASGTSTGDYGYTF.

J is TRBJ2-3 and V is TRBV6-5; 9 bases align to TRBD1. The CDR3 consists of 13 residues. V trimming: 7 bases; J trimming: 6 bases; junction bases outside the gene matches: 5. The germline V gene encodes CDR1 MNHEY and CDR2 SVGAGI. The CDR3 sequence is CASKGTGYDTQYF. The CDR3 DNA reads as TGTGCCAGCAAGGGGACAGGGTACGATACGCAGTATTTT.

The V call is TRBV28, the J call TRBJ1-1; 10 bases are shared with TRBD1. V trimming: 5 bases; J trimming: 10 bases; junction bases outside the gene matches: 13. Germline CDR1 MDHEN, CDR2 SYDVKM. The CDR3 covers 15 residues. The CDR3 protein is CASSLKPRTGGRAFF. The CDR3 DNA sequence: TGTGCCAGCAGTCTCAAGCCTCGGACAGGGGGGCGAGCTTTCTTT.

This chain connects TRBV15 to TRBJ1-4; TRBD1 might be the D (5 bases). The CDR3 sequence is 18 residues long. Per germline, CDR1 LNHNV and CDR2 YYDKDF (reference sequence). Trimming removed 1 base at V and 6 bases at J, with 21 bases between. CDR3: CATSRVRGSYGLDEKLFF. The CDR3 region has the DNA TGTGCCACCAGCAGAGTCCGGGGGTCTTATGGGCTCGATGAAAAACTGTTTTTT.

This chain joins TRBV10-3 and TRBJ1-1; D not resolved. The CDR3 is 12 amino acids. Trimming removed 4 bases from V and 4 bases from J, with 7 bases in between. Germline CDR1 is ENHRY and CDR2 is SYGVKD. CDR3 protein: CAISVSFTEAFF. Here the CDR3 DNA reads TGTGCCATCAGTGTTTCGTTCACTGAAGCTTTCTTT.